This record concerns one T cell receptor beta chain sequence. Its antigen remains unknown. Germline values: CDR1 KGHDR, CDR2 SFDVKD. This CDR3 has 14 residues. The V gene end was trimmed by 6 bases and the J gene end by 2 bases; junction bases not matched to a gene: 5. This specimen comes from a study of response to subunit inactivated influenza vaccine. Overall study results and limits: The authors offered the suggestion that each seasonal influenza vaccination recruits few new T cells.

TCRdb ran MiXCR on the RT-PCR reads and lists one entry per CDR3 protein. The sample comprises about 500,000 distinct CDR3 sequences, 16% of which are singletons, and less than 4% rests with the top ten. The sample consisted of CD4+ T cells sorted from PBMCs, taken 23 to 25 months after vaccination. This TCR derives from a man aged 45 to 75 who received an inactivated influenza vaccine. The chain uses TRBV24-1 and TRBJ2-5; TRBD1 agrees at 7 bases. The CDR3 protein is CATSTGATQETQYF. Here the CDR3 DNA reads TGTGCCACCAGTACAGGGGCGACACAAGAGACCCAGTACTTC.